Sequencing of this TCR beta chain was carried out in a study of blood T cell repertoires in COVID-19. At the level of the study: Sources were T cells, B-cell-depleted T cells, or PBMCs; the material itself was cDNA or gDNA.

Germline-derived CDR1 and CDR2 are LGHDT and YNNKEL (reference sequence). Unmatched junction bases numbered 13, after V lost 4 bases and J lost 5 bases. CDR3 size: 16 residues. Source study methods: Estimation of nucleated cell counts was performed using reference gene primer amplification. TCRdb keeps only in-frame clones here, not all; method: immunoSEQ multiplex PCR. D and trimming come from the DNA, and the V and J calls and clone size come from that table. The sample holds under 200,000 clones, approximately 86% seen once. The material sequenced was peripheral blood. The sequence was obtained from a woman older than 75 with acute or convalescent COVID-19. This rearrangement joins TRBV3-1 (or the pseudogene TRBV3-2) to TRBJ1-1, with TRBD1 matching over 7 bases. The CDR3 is CASSRRSGRGETEAFF. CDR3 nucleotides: TGTGCCAGCAGCCGAAGATCAGGCAGGGGGGAGACTGAAGCTTTCTTT.